The 31 T cell receptor beta chains listed next were all sequenced from one sample in a study of T cells in Graves' hyperthyroidism and ophthalmopathy. RNA transcripts yielded amplified TCR beta CDR3 regions. The study used the HTBI primer set for a first-round RT-PCR of the TCR CDR3. From the multiplex PCR reads, TCRdb called clonotypes with MiXCR, one entry per CDR3 protein. The data show about 560,000 distinct CDR3 sequences, 16% seen once. The sequenced sample consisted of blood. The receptors derive from a woman under 30 with Graves' hyperthyroidism.

This clonotype was picked up a small number of times. V usage is TRBV6-1 and J usage is TRBJ1-5; D possibly corresponds to TRBD1 (5 bases). This CDR3 is 17 amino acids long. Trimming removed 7 bases from V and 2 bases from J, with 21 bases in between. Germline CDR1 is MNHNS and CDR2 is SASEGT. The chain's CDR3 is CASISFWGDRGNQPQHF. CDR3 sequence (DNA): TGTGCCAGCATCTCCTTTTGGGGGGATAGGGGCAATCAGCCCCAGCATTTT.

This clonotype was counted between two and nine times. J is TRBJ1-6 and V is TRBV11-1; no firm D call. Germline V lookup: CDR1 SGHAT, CDR2 FQDESV (reference sequence). There are 12 residues in the CDR3. Trimming cost V 8 bases and J 10 bases, with 12 bases left between them. CDR3 sequence reads: CASGGGLSPLHF. The CDR3 DNA follows: TGTGCCAGCGGTGGAGGATTATCACCCCTCCACTTT. Full variable domain (missing parts from reference TRBV11-1 and TRBJ1-6): EAEVAQSPRYKITEKSQAVAFWCDPISGHATLYWYRQILGQGPELLVQFQDESVVDDSQLPKDRFSAERLKGVDSTLKIQPAELGDSAMYLCASGGGLSPLHFGNGTRLTVT.

This clonotype was seen repeatedly, ten times or more. V usage is TRBV7-9 and J usage is TRBJ2-1, with D perhaps matching TRBD1 (6 bases). The V gene's germline CDR1 is SEHNR and CDR2 FQNEAQ (reference sequence). Trimming pared 2 bases from V and 8 bases from J, leaving 16 bases between. The CDR3 spans 15 residues. CDR3 nucleotide sequence: TGTGCCAGCAGCTTACAAGCGGTCAGGGGTCATGAGCAGTTCTTC. This sequence encodes CASSLQAVRGHEQFF.

The V call is TRBV12-3 or TRBV12-4, the J call TRBJ1-2; D remains ambiguous. V was cut by 2 bases and J by 8 bases, with 9 bases left in between. The CDR3 has 12 residues. CDR3 DNA: TGTGCCAGCAGTTTATTACCCGGCGGCTACACCTTC. This sequence encodes CASSLLPGGYTF.

The chain employs TRBV15 and TRBJ2-1; no clear D gene. The germline gives CDR1 LNHNV, CDR2 YYDKDF (reference sequence). The CDR3 has 15 residues. V lost 0 bases and J 2 bases, leaving 8 bases between the germline ends. The CDR3 sequence: CATSRDWAPYNEQFF. The CDR3 DNA sequence: TGTGCCACCAGCAGAGATTGGGCCCCCTACAATGAGCAGTTCTTC.

This clonotype was recorded many times. The chain combines TRBV4-2 with TRBJ2-7; 10 nucleotides line up with TRBD2. The trim removed 1 base at V and 5 bases at J, leaving 2 bases unmatched. This CDR3 spans 14 amino acids. Germline loops: CDR1 LGHNA, CDR2 YNFKEQ. CDR3 sequence (DNA): TGTGCCAGCAGCCAAGTACTAGCGGGAAACGAGCAGTACTTC. Translating gives CASSQVLAGNEQYF.

A word on this clonotype: The junction departs from germline at one end; a sequencing error may be responsible. This chain links TRBV20-1 with TRBJ2-1; a possible D gene is TRBD1 (6 bases). Germline CDR1 is DFQATT and CDR2 is SNEGSKA (reference sequence). The CDR3 contains 13 residues. CDR3 in amino acids: CSADRMSYNKQFF. The CDR3 DNA sequence: TGCAGTGCCGACAGGATGTCCTACAATAAGCAGTTCTTC.

This clonotype was seen more than once but under ten times. The CDR3 region has the DNA TGTGCCAGCAGCTTGGGCCATAGAGACAACGAGCAGTACTTC. Its protein is CASSLGHRDNEQYF. The chain links TRBV7-2 to TRBJ2-7; D uncertain. Between the trimmed V and J ends, which lost 3 bases and 5 bases, there was a span of 14 bases. Germline-derived CDR1 and CDR2 are SGHTA and FQGNSA. The CDR3 totals 14 residues. The full variable domain, in which reference TRBV7-2 and TRBJ2-7 provide the parts outside the CDR3, is GAGVSQSPSNKVTEKGKDVELRCDPISGHTALYWYRQSLGQGLEFLIYFQGNSAPDKSGLPSDRFSAERTGGSVSTLTIQRTQQEDSAVYLCASSLGHRDNEQYFGPGTRLTVT.

This clonotype was counted a few times. V gene TRBV7-2 combines with J gene TRBJ1-6; no definite D call. In germline, CDR1 is SGHTA, CDR2 FQGNSA. Trimming removed 5 bases from V and 10 bases from J, with 33 bases in between. The CDR3 is made up of 20 amino acids. The CDR3 nucleotides read TGTGCCAGCAGCGACCAACCAAACGCGGCAGGAGGAATGTATAGGTCACCCCTCCACTTT. Protein product: CASSDQPNAAGGMYRSPLHF.

In this sample, this clonotype turned up many times. The chain joins TRBV27 to TRBJ2-1; 12 nucleotides line up with TRBD2. CDR1 MNHEY and CDR2 SMNVEV come from the germline V gene (reference sequence). The CDR3 consists of 16 residues. Trimming at V came to 2 bases and at J to 5 bases, leaving 4 bases not matched to a gene. This CDR3 reads CASSLLGLAGNNEQFF. The CDR3, as DNA: TGTGCCAGCAGTTTACTCGGACTAGCGGGGAACAATGAGCAGTTCTTC.

The table lists this clonotype with many counts. The V and J genes are TRBV11-2 and TRBJ2-1; D uncertain. CDR3 size: 14 residues. Germline CDR1 reads SGHAT; CDR2 reads FQNNGV. V lost 1 base to trimming and J lost 5 bases, with 9 bases between them. The CDR3 protein is CASSLVRVHNEQFF. DNA of the CDR3: TGTGCCAGCAGCTTAGTCCGCGTGCACAATGAGCAGTTCTTC. Full variable domain (outside the CDR3, taken from reference TRBV11-2 and TRBJ2-1): EAGVAQSPRYKIIEKRQSVAFWCNPISGHATLYWYQQILGQGPKLLIQFQNNGVVDDSQLPKDRFSAERLKGVDSTLKIQPAKLEDSAVYLCASSLVRVHNEQFFGPGTRLTVL.

Many counts were recorded for this clonotype. The chain carries TRBV3-1 and TRBJ2-3, with 8 bases identical to TRBD2. The CDR3 consists of 17 residues. Germline V gene data show CDR1 as LGHDT and CDR2 as YNNKEL (reference sequence). Trimming cost V 0 bases and J 0 bases; bases outside gene matches: 5. CDR3 sequence (DNA): TGTGCCAGCAGCCAAGAAGGGGAGCGGGGGAGCACAGATACGCAGTATTTT. This gives the protein CASSQEGERGSTDTQYF.

This clonotype was picked up many times. J is TRBJ2-7 and V is TRBV27; either TRBD1 or TRBD2 may supply D (7 bases each). The V end was cut by 3 bases, the J end by 3 bases, with 15 bases between. The CDR3 loop spans 15 amino acids. Per germline, CDR1 MNHEY and CDR2 SMNVEV (reference sequence). The CDR3 DNA is TGTGCCAGCAGTTTGACAGGGCGGGAGTTCTACGAGCAGTACTTC. This sequence encodes CASSLTGREFYEQYF.

The V call is TRBV10-3, the J call TRBJ2-5, with 7 nucleotides matching TRBD1. The CDR3 has 13 residues. V was pared by 3 bases and J by 2 bases, with 0 bases of the junction left unmatched. The germline gives CDR1 ENHRY, CDR2 SYGVKD. The CDR3 DNA follows: TGTGCCATCAGTGACAGGGGGCAAGAGACCCAGTACTTC. The encoded protein is CAISDRGQETQYF.

On this clonotype: A much larger clone is a single base away; this may be a read error. V usage is TRBV7-2 and J usage is TRBJ1-5, with 7 bases that match TRBD1. Germline lookup yields CDR1 SGHTA and CDR2 FQGNSA. This CDR3 comprises 16 residues. The CDR3 nucleotides are TGTGCCAGCAGTCCAGAGGGGGCCAACTTCAATCAGCCCCGGCATTTT. It encodes CASSPEGANFNQPRHF.

V is TRBV29-1 and J is TRBJ2-1, with 8 bases aligning to TRBD1. Germline V gene lookup returns CDR1 SQVTM and CDR2 ANQGSEA. The CDR3 loop spans 13 amino acids. V was clipped by 2 bases and J by 6 bases; unmatched bases: 3. The CDR3 protein is CSVETTGGNEQFF. The CDR3 coding sequence is TGCAGCGTTGAAACTACAGGGGGCAATGAGCAGTTCTTC.

This clonotype was seen ten or more times. The chain has TRBV2 and TRBJ2-3; D unclear. The V and J ends lost 4 bases and 2 bases respectively, with 13 bases between them. CDR1 and CDR2 from the germline V gene are SNHLY and FYNNEI. The CDR3 runs 15 residues. As DNA, the CDR3 is TGTGCCAGCAGTGCCTACGGGTTGAACACAGATACGCAGTATTTT. Translated: CASSAYGLNTDTQYF.

The J gene is TRBJ2-1, the V gene TRBV9, with 12 bases identical to TRBD2. This CDR3 has 17 residues. The V segment lost 1 base and the J segment 1 base; nucleotides outside the gene matches: 3. The germline V gene encodes CDR1 SGDLS and CDR2 YYNGEE. In DNA form, the CDR3 reads TGTGCCAGCAGCGTACGACTAGCGGGAGTGTCCTACAATGAGCAGTTCTTC. Translating gives CASSVRLAGVSYNEQFF.

The CDR3 DNA sequence: TGCGCCAGCAGCCAAGATGAGCGGGAGGGGAACGAGCAGTACTTC. Protein product: CASSQDEREGNEQYF. The chain couples TRBV4-1 to TRBJ2-7, with 10 bases matching TRBD2. The trim removed 0 bases at V and 5 bases at J, leaving 4 bases unmatched. The CDR3 runs 15 residues. Germline V gene sequence: CDR1 MGHRA, CDR2 YSYEKL.

This clonotype was observed many times. J is TRBJ1-3 and V is TRBV12-3 or TRBV12-4; D perhaps matches TRBD1 (5 bases). V was pared by 6 bases and J by 0 bases, with 12 bases between. This CDR3 contains 15 residues. The CDR3 protein is CASSPQGSSGNTIYF. The CDR3, as DNA: TGTGCCAGCAGCCCGCAGGGATCCTCTGGAAACACCATATATTTT.

This clonotype appeared a few times. The rearrangement uses TRBV28 and TRBJ2-7; 7 positions agree with TRBD1. Germline assignment: CDR1 MDHEN and CDR2 SYDVKM. Unmatched junction bases numbered 6, after V lost 6 bases and J lost 4 bases. This CDR3 is 13 amino acids long. For the CDR3, the DNA is TGTGCCAGCAGGTGGACAGGAGTATACGAGCAGTACTTC. This codes for CASRWTGVYEQYF.

The table lists this clonotype with many counts. The chain joins TRBV2 to TRBJ1-4; D not certain. Between the trimmed V and J ends, which lost 7 bases and 14 bases, there was a span of 14 bases. The CDR3 length is 11 residues. Germline-derived CDR1 and CDR2 are SNHLY and FYNNEI. The CDR3 DNA reads as TGTGCCAGCACAGAAGGGAACCTTCTGTTTTTT. Protein product: CASTEGNLLFF.

This clonotype was counted ten times or more. The chain uses TRBV5-1 and TRBJ1-1; no clear D. The germline V gene encodes CDR1 SGHRS and CDR2 YFSETQ. The CDR3 has 13 residues. Trimming took 4 bases from V and 2 from J, leaving 9 bases between them. The DNA of the CDR3 is TGCGCCAGCAGCGGTGCAGGTAACACTGAAGCTTTCTTT. Translating it yields CASSGAGNTEAFF.

As to this clonotype: A much larger clone is a single base away; this may be a read error. V is TRBV12-3 or TRBV12-4 and J is TRBJ1-3; D remains unclear. Trimming cost V 10 bases and J 2 bases, with 12 bases left between them. The CDR3 contains 13 residues. The CDR3 DNA reads as TGTGCCACCGAGTCTTCGCCTGGAAACACCATATATTTT. It specifies CATESSPGNTIYF.

This clonotype was counted a few times. The V and J genes are TRBV5-4 and TRBJ2-1; 7 bases are a match to TRBD1. The CDR3 is made up of 17 amino acids. With 4 bases clipped from V and 4 bases from J, the junction kept 14 bases outside the gene matches. Looked up from germline, CDR1 is SGHNT and CDR2 is YYREEE (reference sequence). CDR3 nucleotide sequence: TGTGCCAGCAGCAGAACGACCGGGACAGCAGAATACAATGAGCAGTTCTTC. It is translated as CASSRTTGTAEYNEQFF.

This clonotype was seen many times. V gene TRBV28 combines with J gene TRBJ2-7, with D perhaps matching TRBD1 (9 bases). Germline CDR1 reads MDHEN; CDR2 reads SYDVKM. Trimming removed 4 bases from V and 3 bases from J, with 16 bases in between. There are 15 residues in the CDR3. This CDR3 is CASSCGGTGCYEQYF. The CDR3 coding sequence is TGTGCCAGCAGTTGCGGGGGGACAGGGTGCTACGAGCAGTACTTC.

This clonotype was counted ten times or more. The chain recombines TRBV28 with TRBJ1-4, with 9 positions matching TRBD1. Losses at the gene ends were 3 bases for V and 5 bases for J; bases not matched to a gene: 4. CDR1 and CDR2 from the germline V gene are MDHEN and SYDVKM. CDR3 length: 15 residues. The chain's CDR3 is CASSFQGQGNEKLFF. CDR3 nucleotides: TGTGCCAGCAGTTTTCAGGGACAGGGAAATGAAAAACTGTTTTTT.

This clonotype has a count of ten or more. The rearrangement uses TRBV2 and TRBJ2-3; TRBD1 is a possible D gene (6 bases). Per the germline V gene, CDR1 is SNHLY and CDR2 is FYNNEI. The V gene lost 2 bases and the J gene lost 3 bases, with 18 bases spanning the gap. CDR3 size: 17 residues. This chain's CDR3 is CASSENTGSLKTDTQYF. The CDR3 DNA sequence: TGTGCCAGCAGTGAAAACACAGGGAGCTTAAAGACAGATACGCAGTATTTT.

The chain uses TRBV29-1 and TRBJ1-2; possible D gene TRBD1, 6 bases. CDR3 length: 16 amino acids. Deletions cut 3 bases from V and 8 bases from J, with 25 bases between. Germline lookup yields CDR1 SQVTM and CDR2 ANQGSEA. The CDR3 is CSVDGGGWYRDKGYTF. The CDR3 nucleotides read TGCAGCGTTGATGGCGGGGGTTGGTACAGGGATAAGGGCTACACCTTC.

This clonotype was seen only a few times. The chain uses TRBV19 and TRBJ1-5; no clear D gene. The CDR3 loop spans 14 amino acids. Trimming removed 3 bases at V and 0 bases at J, with 6 bases between. Germline values: CDR1 LNHDA, CDR2 SQIVND (reference sequence). The CDR3 bases are TGTGCCAGTAGTATGGGCGTTAGCAATCAGCCCCAGCATTTT. Its translation is CASSMGVSNQPQHF.

The sample holds many counts of this clonotype. V usage is TRBV10-1 and J usage is TRBJ2-3, with 9 nucleotides matching TRBD2. From germline, CDR1 is WNHNN and CDR2 SYGVQD (reference sequence). The CDR3 has 19 amino acids. The J segment lost 0 bases and the V segment lost 4 bases, leaving 14 bases of the junction unmatched. DNA for the CDR3: TGCGCCAGCAGTGGTCTGACGGCGAGCGGGGGGCCGAGCACAGATACGCAGTATTTT. This encodes CASSGLTASGGPSTDTQYF.